This TCR beta chain derives from a study of shared clonotypes between healthy human individuals. There are 10 residues in the CDR3. Trimming shortened V by 10 bases and J by 4 bases, and 5 bases separated the two germline ends. The germline gives CDR1 ENHRY, CDR2 SYGVKD. Pooled CD45RO+ cells and CCR7-negative CD45RA+ TemRA cells made up CD8 memory. The deep-level immunoSEQ assay was used. The protocol was immunoSEQ multiplex PCR, while the TCRdb copy is restricted to in-frame clones and leaves out a portion. The repertoire holds approximately 110,000 clones, with about 66% as singletons. The sample taken for sequencing was memory CD8+ T cells sorted from blood. Documented subset: CD45RO+ cells pooled with CCR7-negative TemRA cells. The receptor was derived from a woman aged 25 to 39 in good health. V usage is TRBV10-3 and J usage is TRBJ1-3; no clear D. CDR3 nucleotides: TGTGCCACTCAAGGAAACACCATATATTTT. Translated, it gives CATQGNTIYF.